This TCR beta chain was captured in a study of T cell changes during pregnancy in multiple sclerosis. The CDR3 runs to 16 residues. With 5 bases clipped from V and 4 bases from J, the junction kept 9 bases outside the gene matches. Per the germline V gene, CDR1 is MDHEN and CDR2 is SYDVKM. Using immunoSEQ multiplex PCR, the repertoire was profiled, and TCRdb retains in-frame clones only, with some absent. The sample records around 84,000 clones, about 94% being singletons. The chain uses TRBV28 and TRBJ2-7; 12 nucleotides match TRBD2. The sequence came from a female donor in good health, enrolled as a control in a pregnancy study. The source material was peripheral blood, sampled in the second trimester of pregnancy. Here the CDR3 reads CASSPGLAGFRYEQYF. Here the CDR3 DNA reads TGTGCCAGCAGTCCCGGACTAGCGGGATTCCGATACGAGCAGTACTTC.